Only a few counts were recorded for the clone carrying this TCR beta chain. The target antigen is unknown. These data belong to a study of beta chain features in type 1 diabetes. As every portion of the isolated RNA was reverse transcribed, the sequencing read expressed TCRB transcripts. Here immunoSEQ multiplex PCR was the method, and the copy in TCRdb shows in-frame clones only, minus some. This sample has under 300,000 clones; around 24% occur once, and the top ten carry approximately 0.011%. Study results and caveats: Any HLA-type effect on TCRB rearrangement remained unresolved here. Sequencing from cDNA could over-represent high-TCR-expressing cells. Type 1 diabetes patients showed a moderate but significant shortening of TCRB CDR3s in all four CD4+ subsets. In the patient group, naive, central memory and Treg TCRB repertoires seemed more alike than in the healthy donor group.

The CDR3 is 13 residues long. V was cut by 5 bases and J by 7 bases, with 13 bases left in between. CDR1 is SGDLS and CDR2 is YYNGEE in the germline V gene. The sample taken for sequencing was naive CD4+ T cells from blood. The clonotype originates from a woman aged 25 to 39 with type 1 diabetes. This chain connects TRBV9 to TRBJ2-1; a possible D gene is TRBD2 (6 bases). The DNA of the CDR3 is TGTGCCAGCAGGCGGGAAACTGGGAATGAGCAGTTCTTC. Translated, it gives CASRRETGNEQFF.